This entry describes one T cell receptor beta chain. Profiled with immunoSEQ multiplex PCR; TCRdb holds only in-frame clones, not every one. The repertoire includes fewer than 200,000 clones, 70% to 90% of them detected once, and about 5.6% sits in the top ten. Germline V lookup: CDR1 MNHEY, CDR2 SVGAGI. Trimming shortened V by 5 bases and J by 4 bases, and 12 bases separated the two germline ends. The CDR3 length is 14 residues. The sample belongs to a study of blood T cell repertoires in COVID-19. This chain connects TRBV6-5 to TRBJ2-1; D might be TRBD1 (5 bases). Sequenced: peripheral blood. This clonotype was sampled from a woman between 45 and 65 years old with COVID-19, enrolled during active disease. In nucleotides, the CDR3 is TGTGCCAGCAGTCCCCAGGACATTTACAATGAGCAGTTCTTC. It yields the protein CASSPQDIYNEQFF.